This note documents a single TCR beta chain sequence. Its antigen is undetermined. This sample was taken from a study of regulatory dendritic cells for organ transplantation. Study-level background: Regulatory dendritic cells came from monocytes given vitamin D3 and IL-10. Study observations and caveats: Memory T cells were less diverse than naive, with memory CD8+ most oligoclonal. The most alloreactive TCR clonotypes were found in resting memory CD8+ cells.

The protocol was immunoSEQ multiplex PCR, while the TCRdb copy is restricted to in-frame clones and leaves out a portion. The table records tens of thousands of clones, 70% to 90% of them present only once. Germline CDR1 and CDR2: WNHNN and SYGVQD (reference sequence). This CDR3 contains 14 residues. Trimming shortened V by 4 bases and J by 3 bases, and 10 bases separated the two germline ends. Allogeneic regulatory or mature dendritic cells were co-cultured for roughly five days with CFSE-labeled sorted T cells at 1:10. CD4+ or CD8+ T cells were sorted as naive CD45RA+ or memory CD45RO+. The chain uses TRBV10-1 and TRBJ2-1; the D gene is possibly TRBD2 (5 bases). The sample consisted of naive CD4+ T cells from blood cultured with regulatory dendritic cells. The subset denotes: CD45RA+ naive T cells. The clonotype was recovered from a human donor in good health. Written as DNA, the CDR3 is TGCGCCAGCAGTGCGGACTCTTTCTACAATGAGCAGTTCTTC. Protein sequence: CASSADSFYNEQFF.